This T cell receptor beta chain was profiled in a study of identical twins. This clonotype was seen many times. Trimming removed 10 bases from V and 6 bases from J; junction bases left unmatched: 11. The CDR3 has 14 amino acids. Germline V lookup: CDR1 MNHNS, CDR2 SASEGT. TCRdb itself ran the 5' RACE reads through MiXCR, one entry per CDR3 protein. The sample consists of 640,000 or so distinct CDR3 sequences, less than 7% of them appearing once. Sequences were obtained from naive T cells sorted from blood. V and J are TRBV6-1 and TRBJ2-2, with 7 bases lining up with TRBD2. The TCR was taken from a young man in good health. The chain's CDR3 is CATGLVSHAGELFF. In nucleotides, the CDR3 is TGTGCCACCGGACTAGTTTCCCACGCCGGGGAGCTGTTTTTT.